This T cell receptor beta chain was sequenced in a study of cytomegalovirus exposure and HLA in healthy donors. Study-wide background: The 120 validation repertoires were produced on the same platform as the roughly 660 repertoires of the first cohort. This was reported in a later analysis.

About this clone: Antigen specificity is unknown.

The donors belonged to the 120-subject validation cohort, separate from the approximately 700-subject first cohort. General study findings and limits: Reportedly, diagnosis of cytomegalovirus status by the classifier showed high specificity and sensitivity.

Assay used: immunoSEQ multiplex PCR; TCRdb lists only in-frame clones, some missing. This table holds almost 200,000 clones, roughly 81% found once. Specimen: PBMCs. This receptor was taken from a woman aged 25-40 years in good health and CMV-seronegative.

The CDR3 bases are TGTGCCAGCTCATCAGGGATGGGAAACACCATATATTTT. Translating gives CASSSGMGNTIYF. The rearrangement links TRBV18 to TRBJ1-3; a possible D gene is TRBD1 (5 bases). V lost 5 bases and J lost 4, with 9 bases in between. There are 13 residues in the CDR3. Per the germline V gene, CDR1 is KGHSH and CDR2 is LQKENI.